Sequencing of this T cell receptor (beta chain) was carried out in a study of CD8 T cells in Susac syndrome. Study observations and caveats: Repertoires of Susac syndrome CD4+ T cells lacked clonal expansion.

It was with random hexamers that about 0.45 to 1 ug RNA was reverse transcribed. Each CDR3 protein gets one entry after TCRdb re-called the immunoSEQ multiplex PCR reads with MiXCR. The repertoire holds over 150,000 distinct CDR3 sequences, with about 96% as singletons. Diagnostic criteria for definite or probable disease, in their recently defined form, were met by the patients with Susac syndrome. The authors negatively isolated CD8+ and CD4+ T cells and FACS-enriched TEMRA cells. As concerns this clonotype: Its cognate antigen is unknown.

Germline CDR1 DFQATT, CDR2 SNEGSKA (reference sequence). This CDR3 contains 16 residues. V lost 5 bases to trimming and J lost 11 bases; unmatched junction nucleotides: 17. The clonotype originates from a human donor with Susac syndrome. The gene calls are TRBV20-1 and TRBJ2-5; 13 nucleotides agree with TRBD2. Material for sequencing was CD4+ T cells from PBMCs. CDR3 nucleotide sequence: TGCAGTGCTCAAGAACCAGAAAGACTAGCGGGGGGCCTGCAGTACTTC. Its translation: CSAQEPERLAGGLQYF.